The 10 T cell receptor beta chains below were found in one sample sequenced in a study of blood T cell repertoires in COVID-19 (dated by TCRdb to 2018 to 2020). Library construction relied on the immunoSEQ multiplex PCR assay. The table was pulled from immuneACCESS by TCRdb, which kept in-frame rearrangements only. Such tables lose some clones; where checked, under half of the loss comes from unresolved V genes, and the rest has no known cause. The sample data list about 210,000 clones, and around 81% of these were observed just once. Approximately 9% of the sample is in the top ten clones. Sequenced: PBMCs or T cells enriched from blood (not recorded which). These receptors originate from a woman between 50 and 59 years old with acute COVID-19.

This clone has a handful of counts. This sequence joins TRBV5-6 and TRBJ1-4, with TRBD1 matching over 10 bases. Germline lookup yields CDR1 SGHDT and CDR2 YYEEEE. J gave up 3 bases and V 4 bases, and 6 bases lay outside the gene matches. This CDR3 contains 16 residues. DNA of the CDR3: TGTGCCAGCAGCCCCACCGGGACAGGGGCTAATGAAAAACTGTTTTTT. This gives the protein CASSPTGTGANEKLFF.

The chain employs TRBV28 and TRBJ1-5; tentative D call: TRBD1 (6 bases). V lost 3 bases and J 7 bases, leaving 13 bases between the germline ends. The CDR3 is 14 residues long. Germline V lookup: CDR1 MDHEN, CDR2 SYDVKM. The CDR3 reads CASSLFQGQQPQHF. Here the CDR3 DNA reads TGTGCCAGCAGTTTGTTTCAGGGACAACAGCCCCAGCATTTT.

V usage is TRBV7-2 and J usage is TRBJ2-2; 11 nucleotides line up with TRBD2. CDR1 is SGHTA, CDR2 FQGNSA, per germline. The CDR3 totals 16 residues. V shed 5 bases and J 4 bases; nucleotides not matched to a gene: 6. The CDR3 is CASSVSGGAGTGELFF. The DNA for the CDR3 is TGTGCCAGCAGCGTTAGCGGGGGGGCGGGCACCGGGGAGCTGTTTTTT.

This clone has just one count. This sequence joins TRBV7-6 and TRBJ2-7; 7 bases match TRBD1. CDR1 SGHVS and CDR2 FNYEAQ come from the germline V gene. The V and J ends lost 4 bases and 6 bases, in that order; junction bases with no gene match: 12. This CDR3 has 15 amino acids. CDR3: CASSSSTGLVGEQYF. The CDR3 bases are TGTGCCAGCAGCTCCTCGACAGGGTTGGTTGGCGAGCAGTACTTC.

V and J are TRBV30 and TRBJ2-3, with 11 bases aligning to TRBD1. This CDR3 is 15 amino acids long. Germline V gene lookup returns CDR1 GTSNPN and CDR2 SVGIG (reference sequence). V lost 5 bases, J lost 6 bases, and 10 bases stayed unmatched. The CDR3 DNA sequence: TGTGCCTGGGGGACAGGGGGGACTAGAGGGGATACGCAGTATTTT. Amino acids: CAWGTGGTRGDTQYF.

The genes are TRBV7-6 and TRBJ2-1, with D uncertain. The CDR3 runs 14 residues. Germline lookup yields CDR1 SGHVS and CDR2 FNYEAQ. V lost 4 bases and J lost 6, with 13 bases in between. The chain's CDR3 is CASSSNLQTNEQFF. In DNA form, the CDR3 reads TGTGCCAGCAGCTCAAATTTACAGACCAATGAGCAGTTCTTC.

The chain has TRBV18 and TRBJ1-6; the D is unclear. Germline V CDR1 and CDR2: KGHSH, LQKENI. Trimming left V 3 bases short and J 5 bases short, with 8 bases between. The CDR3 is 14 amino acids. DNA of the CDR3: TGTGCCAGCTCACCCCCCCAGGATAATTCACCCCTCCACTTT. Its protein product is CASSPPQDNSPLHF.

This chain uses TRBV6-5 with TRBJ1-2; D is undetermined. Germline V CDR1 and CDR2: MNHEY, SVGAGI. This CDR3 contains 14 residues. Trimming left V 0 bases short and J 5 bases short, with 10 bases between. The chain's CDR3 is CASSYSRHGYGYTF. The CDR3 DNA reads as TGTGCCAGCAGTTACTCGAGGCATGGGTATGGCTACACCTTC.

This chain links TRBV7-2 with TRBJ2-7; 9 bases match TRBD2. This CDR3 has 14 residues. CDR1 is SGHTA and CDR2 is FQGNSA in the germline V gene. Trimming removed 5 bases from V and 0 bases from J; junction bases left unmatched: 2. The CDR3 region has the DNA TGTGCCAGCAGCGGTAGCGGGAGCTCCTACGAGCAGTACTTC. Its translation is CASSGSGSSYEQYF.

The chain is built from TRBV18 and TRBJ1-4; 9 positions agree with TRBD1. Per germline, CDR1 KGHSH and CDR2 LQKENI. Trimming cost V 4 bases and J 4 bases; bases outside gene matches: 4. This CDR3 contains 15 residues. DNA of the CDR3: TGTGCCAGCTCACGGGGGACAGGGATTAATGAAAAACTGTTTTTT. It yields the protein CASSRGTGINEKLFF.